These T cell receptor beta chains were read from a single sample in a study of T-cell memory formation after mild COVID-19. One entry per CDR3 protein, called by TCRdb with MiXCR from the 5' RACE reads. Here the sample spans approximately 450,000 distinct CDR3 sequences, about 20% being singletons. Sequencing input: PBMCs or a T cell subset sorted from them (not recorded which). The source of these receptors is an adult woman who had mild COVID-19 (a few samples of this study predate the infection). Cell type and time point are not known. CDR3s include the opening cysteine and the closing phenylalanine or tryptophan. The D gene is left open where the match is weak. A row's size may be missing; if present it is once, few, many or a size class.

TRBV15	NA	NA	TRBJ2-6	TGTGCCACCAGCGGCCCCTCTGGGGCCAACGTCCTGACTTTC	CATSGPSGANVLTF
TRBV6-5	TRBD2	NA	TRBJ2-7	TGTGCCAGCAGACCTCTAGCGGGACTAAACTACGAGCAGTACTTC	CASRPLAGLNYEQYF
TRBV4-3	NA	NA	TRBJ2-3	TGCGCCAGCAGCCGGGGACTGGCGTTGACAGATACGCAGTATTTT	CASSRGLALTDTQYF
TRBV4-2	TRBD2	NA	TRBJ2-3	TGTGCCAGCAGCCAAGAGCTAGCGGGGCACAATACGCAGTATTTT	CASSQELAGHNTQYF
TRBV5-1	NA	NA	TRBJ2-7	TGCGCCAGCAGCTCATCCAATGGGGGCTACGAGCAGTACTTC	CASSSSNGGYEQYF
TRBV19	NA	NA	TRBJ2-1	TGTGCCAGTAGTATGGCAGGGGAATACAATGAGCAGTTCTTC	CASSMAGEYNEQFF
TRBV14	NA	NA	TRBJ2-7	TGTGCCAGCAGCCATGCCTCCAGGGTAGGGATCTACGAGCAGTACTTC	CASSHASRVGIYEQYF
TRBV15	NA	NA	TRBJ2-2	TGTGCCACCAGCAGACCCAGTACCGGGGAGCTGTTTTTT	CATSRPSTGELFF
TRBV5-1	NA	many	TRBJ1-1	TGCGCCAGCAGCTTGTATGGGACCGGAGCTTTCTTT	CASSLYGTGAFF
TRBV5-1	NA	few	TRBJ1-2	TGCGCCAGCAGCTTGGCCGGGGAATTGGATGGCTACACCTTC	CASSLAGELDGYTF
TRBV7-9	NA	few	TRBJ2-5	TGTGCCAGCAGCCTAGGGGCGGGGATCCAAGAGACCCAGTACTTC	CASSLGAGIQETQYF
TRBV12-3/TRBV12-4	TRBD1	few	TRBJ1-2	TGTGCCAGCAGTCCACAGGGGTTCGCCTATGGCTACACCTTC	CASSPQGFAYGYTF
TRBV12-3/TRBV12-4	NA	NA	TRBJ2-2	TGTGCCAGCACCACGGGACTGAACACCGGGGAGCTGTTTTTT	CASTTGLNTGELFF
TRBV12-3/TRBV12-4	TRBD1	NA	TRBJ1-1	TGTGCCAGCAGGCCCGCCGGGACAGTGAACACTGAAGCTTTCTTT	CASRPAGTVNTEAFF
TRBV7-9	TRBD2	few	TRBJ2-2	TGTGCCAGCGGCAAGACGGAGCGGGAGACCGGGGAGCTGTTTTTT	CASGKTERETGELFF
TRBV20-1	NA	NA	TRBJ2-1	TGCAGTGCTGACAACCCCTCTTGGGGGAGGTCCTACAATGAGCAGTTCTTC	CSADNPSWGRSYNEQFF
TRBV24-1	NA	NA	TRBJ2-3	TGTGCCACCAGTGATCCGCGGGACCCTCGACCGGGGGATACGCAGTATTTT	CATSDPRDPRPGDTQYF
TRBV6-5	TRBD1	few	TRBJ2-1	TGTGCCAGCACCCTAGGGACAGGGTATGAGCAGTTCTTC	CASTLGTGYEQFF
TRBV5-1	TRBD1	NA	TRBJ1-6	TGCGCCAGCAGCGTCCGGGACAGCCGGCTCCTTAATTCACCCCTCCACTTT	CASSVRDSRLLNSPLHF
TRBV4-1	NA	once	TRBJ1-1	TGCGCCAGCAGCCAGGGGCAGGGACGGTGGGACACTGAAGCTTTCTTT	CASSQGQGRWDTEAFF
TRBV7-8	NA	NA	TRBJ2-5	TGTGCCAGCAGCACCCCTCCCGTGGTCTGGACGCAAGAGACCCAGTACTTC	CASSTPPVVWTQETQYF
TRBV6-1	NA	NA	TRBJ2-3	TGTGCCAGCAGTGAGCGAAGCAGGGGAGATACGCAGTATTTT	CASSERSRGDTQYF
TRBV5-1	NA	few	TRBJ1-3	TGCGCCAGCAGCTTGGGGCCGTACTCTGGAAACACCATATATTTT	CASSLGPYSGNTIYF
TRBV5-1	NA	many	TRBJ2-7	TGCGCCAGCAGCAACTACTACGAGCAGTACTTC	CASSNYYEQYF
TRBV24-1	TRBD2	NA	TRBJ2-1	TGTGCCACCAGTGACCAGGGACTAGCGGGAGATGAGCAGTTCTTC	CATSDQGLAGDEQFF
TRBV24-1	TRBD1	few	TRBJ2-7	TGTGCCACCAGTGGTTGGTCAACGGGACAGAGCTCCTACGAGCAGTACTTC	CATSGWSTGQSSYEQYF
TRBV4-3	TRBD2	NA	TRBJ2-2	TGCGCCAGCAGCCAGAATCAGATTCTCAGCGGGATGGGCACCGGGGAGCTGTTTTTT	CASSQNQILSGMGTGELFF
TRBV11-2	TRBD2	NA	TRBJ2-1	TGTGCCAGCAGACCTGGACTAGCGGGCTCCTACAATGAGCAGTTCTTC	CASRPGLAGSYNEQFF
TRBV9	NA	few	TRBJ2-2	TGTGCCAGCAGCGCTAACCTTGACAGAAACACCGGGGAGCTGTTTTTT	CASSANLDRNTGELFF
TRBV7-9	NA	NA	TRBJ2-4	TGTGCCAGCAGCTTAGTGACCAAAAACATTCAGTACTTC	CASSLVTKNIQYF
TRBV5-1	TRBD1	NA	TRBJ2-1	TGCGCCAGCAGCTTACTACCGGGACAGCGACGGGATGAGCAGTTCTTC	CASSLLPGQRRDEQFF
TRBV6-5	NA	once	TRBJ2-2	TGTGCCAGCAGCGAGAATCCCACCGGGGAGCTGTTTTTT	CASSENPTGELFF
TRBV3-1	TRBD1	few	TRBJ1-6	TGTGCCAGCAGCACCCGGACAGGGGGTAATTCACCCCTCCACTTT	CASSTRTGGNSPLHF
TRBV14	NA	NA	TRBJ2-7	TGTGCCAGCAACCTCCAAGTTCGGCGGGGCGTGAAGCCTCCCTACGAGCAGTACTTC	CASNLQVRRGVKPPYEQYF
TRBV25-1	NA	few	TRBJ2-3	TGTGCCAGCAGTGACCCTAGCACAGATACGCAGTATTTT	CASSDPSTDTQYF
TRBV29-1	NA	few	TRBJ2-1	TGCAGCGTAAGAAGCTCCTACAATGAGCAGTTCTTC	CSVRSSYNEQFF
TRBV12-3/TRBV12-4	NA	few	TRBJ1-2	TGTCCAGCGAACAAGCAGGGACCCTATGGCTACACCTTC	CPANKQGPYGYTF
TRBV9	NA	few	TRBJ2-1	TGTGCCAGCAGCGCCCTTGGGGGCCTGAGGAATGAGCAGTTCTTC	CASSALGGLRNEQFF
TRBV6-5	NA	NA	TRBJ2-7	TGTGCCAGCAGTTTCCCCAGGGGCAACTCATACGAGCAGTACTTC	CASSFPRGNSYEQYF
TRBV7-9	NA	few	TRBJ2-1	TGTGCCAGCAGCTTAAGGGGAGGTGGGGGGCCCTTTTACAATGAGCAGTTCTTC	CASSLRGGGGPFYNEQFF